This T cell receptor beta chain comes out of a study of cytomegalovirus exposure and HLA in healthy donors. Study-level results: Presence/absence comparisons presumed near-even sequencing depth among donors. For most TCR sequences rarity was the rule, although some public TCRs occurred in many donors.

Both 60 Vbeta primers and 13 Jbeta primers went into the PCR. Assay used: immunoSEQ multiplex PCR; TCRdb lists only in-frame clones, some missing. The sample consists of under 200,000 clones, 82% of them appearing once. The V gene lost 5 bases and the J gene lost 0 bases, with 14 bases spanning the gap. Germline V gene lookup returns CDR1 LNHDA and CDR2 SQIVND (reference sequence). The CDR3 is 16 amino acids. Worth noting for this clone: Antigen specificity is unknown.

Donors in the study were healthy people who gave bone marrow. Likely unrecorded immune exposures existed in these nominally healthy donors. The specimen was PBMCs. The sequence was collected from a woman aged 45-65 years in good health and CMV-seronegative. V and J are TRBV19 and TRBJ2-1; D is unclear. CDR3 amino acids: CASSPTAASSYNEQFF. CDR3 sequence (DNA): TGTGCCAGTAGTCCCACCGCGGCCAGCTCCTACAATGAGCAGTTCTTC.